The next 26 T cell receptor beta chains were all read from a single sample in a study of blood T cell repertoires in COVID-19. TCRdb keeps only in-frame clones here, not all; method: immunoSEQ multiplex PCR. The sample has about 33,000 clones; roughly 75% are singletons. Sequences were obtained from peripheral blood. The receptors derive from a man between 65 and 80 years old with acute or convalescent COVID-19.

The CDR3 DNA reads as TGTGCCAGCAGCAAAACCGTGACAAATCCAGCGGTCGAGCAGTACTTC. Protein: CASSKTVTNPAVEQYF. The chain carries TRBV21-1 and TRBJ2-7; the D call in the table, TRBD2, was not verified against the DNA. TRBV21-1 is labeled a pseudogene. The CDR3 is 16 amino acids.

This clone has a handful of counts. The rearrangement uses TRBV7-9 and TRBJ2-7; no clear D gene. Germline CDR1 SEHNR, CDR2 FQNEAQ (reference sequence). V lost 4 bases, J lost 1 base, and 5 bases lay in between. The CDR3 runs 12 residues. The CDR3, as DNA: TGTGCCAGCAGCTCCAGGTCCTACGAGCAGTACTTC. It specifies CASSSRSYEQYF.

As DNA, the CDR3 is TGTGCCAGCTCACCTGCCGCCTATTCCAATGAGCAGTTCTTC. It specifies CASSPAAYSNEQFF. V usage is TRBV18 and J usage is TRBJ2-1, with D unresolved. This CDR3 has 14 residues. V was clipped by 3 bases and J by 6 bases, with 12 bases between them. CDR1 is KGHSH and CDR2 is LQKENI in the germline V gene.

The CDR3 nucleotides are TGTGCCAGCAGTTCAGGGATTAATGAAAAACTGTTTTTT. Translation: CASSSGINEKLFF. The chain combines TRBV6-5 with TRBJ1-4; a possible D gene is TRBD1 (5 bases). Trimming cost V 4 bases and J 4 bases, with 7 bases left between them. The germline V gene encodes CDR1 MNHEY and CDR2 SVGAGI. The CDR3 length is 13 residues.

V gene TRBV24-1 combines with J gene TRBJ1-5; TRBD1 matches 7 bases. The CDR3 runs 15 residues. CDR1 is KGHDR, CDR2 SFDVKD, per germline. V lost 3 bases and J lost 9; bases outside the gene matches: 10. The CDR3 is CATSDTEGAGRPQHF. In DNA form, the CDR3 reads TGTGCCACCAGTGATACGGAGGGGGCAGGCAGGCCCCAGCATTTT.

V gene TRBV19 combines with J gene TRBJ2-3; a weak D match, TRBD1 (6 bases). The germline V gene has CDR1 LNHDA and CDR2 SQIVND (reference sequence). This CDR3 region has 15 residues. Trimming stripped 6 bases from V and 2 bases from J, with 15 bases between. The CDR3 spells CASSGQNSFTDTQYF. The CDR3 coding sequence is TGTGCCAGTAGCGGACAGAATTCATTCACAGATACGCAGTATTTT.

This chain joins TRBV11-3 and TRBJ2-2; 8 nucleotides agree with TRBD1. Germline loops: CDR1 SGHNT, CDR2 YENEEA. The CDR3 is 19 residues long. Unmatched junction bases numbered 13, after V lost 4 bases and J lost 0 bases. In DNA, the CDR3 is TGTGCCAGCAGCTACCGGGACAGGACGCAAATAACGAACACCGGGGAGCTGTTTTTT. It encodes CASSYRDRTQITNTGELFF.

The chain joins TRBV19 to TRBJ2-7, with 11 bases matching TRBD2. The length of the CDR3 is 15 residues. CDR1 and CDR2 (germline): LNHDA, SQIVND (reference sequence). V shed 6 bases, J shed 2 bases, and the junction held 6 bases outside the gene matches. The chain's CDR3 is CASSDLAGGPYEQYF. Written as DNA, the CDR3 is TGTGCCAGTAGCGATTTAGCGGGGGGGCCCTACGAGCAGTACTTC.

V usage is TRBV15 and J usage is TRBJ2-7; TRBD2 agrees at 11 bases. The CDR3 sequence is 16 residues long. The ends lost 0 bases at V and 4 bases at J; junction bases unmatched: 5. Germline V CDR1 and CDR2: LNHNV, YYDKDF (reference sequence). As DNA, the CDR3 is TGTGCCACCAGCAGAGACCTACTAGCGGGGGAATACGAGCAGTACTTC. Protein: CATSRDLLAGEYEQYF.

Here the CDR3 reads CASSYVIARSSYEQYF. The CDR3 coding sequence is TGTGCCAGCAGTTACGTGATAGCGCGAAGCTCCTACGAGCAGTACTTC. The chain has TRBV6-2 or TRBV6-3 and TRBJ2-7, with a tentative D call TRBD2 (5 bases). V lost 2 bases and J 0 bases, leaving 14 bases between the germline ends. This CDR3 has 16 amino acids. CDR1 MNHEY and CDR2 SVGEGT come from the germline V gene.

This clone has only a few counts. The chain recombines TRBV14 with TRBJ1-1; D ambiguous. CDR3 length: 16 amino acids. Germline V lookup: CDR1 SGHDN, CDR2 FVKESK. V lost 0 bases and J lost 6, with 17 bases in between. CDR3 nucleotides: TGTGCCAGCAGCCAAGAAACTTATCGGGTTGTATCTGAAGCTTTCTTT. Translating it yields CASSQETYRVVSEAFF.

The chain combines TRBV4-1 with TRBJ1-5; D is possibly TRBD1 (5 bases). The CDR3 contains 15 residues. Germline V gives CDR1 MGHRA, CDR2 YSYEKL. The ends were cut back, 3 bases at V and 7 bases at J, with 16 bases in the middle. CDR3 nucleotide sequence: TGCGCCAGCAGCCAGACGGGGGGAAACCGGCAGCCCCAGCATTTT. It specifies CASSQTGGNRQPQHF.

The chain links TRBV29-1 to TRBJ2-4, with TRBD2 identical over 7 bases. V lost 3 bases to trimming and J lost 3 bases; unmatched junction nucleotides: 11. Looked up from germline, CDR1 is SQVTM and CDR2 is ANQGSEA. CDR3 size: 16 residues. CDR3 coding DNA: TGCAGCGTTGACGACTCAGGAGCGGGGAACAAAAACATTCAGTACTTC. Translated: CSVDDSGAGNKNIQYF. Drawing the rest from reference TRBV29-1 and TRBJ2-4, the complete variable domain is SAVISQKPSRDICQRGTSLTIQCQVDSQVTMMFWYRQQPGQSLTLIATANQGSEATYESGFVIDKFPISRPNLTFSTLTVSNMSPEDSSIYLCSVDDSGAGNKNIQYFGAGTRLSVL.

The CDR3 reads CASSYSEGGAQPQHF. The CDR3 coding sequence is TGTGCCAGCAGTTACTCGGAGGGGGGGGCTCAGCCCCAGCATTTT. The genes are TRBV6-5 and TRBJ1-5; the D gene is possibly TRBD1 (6 bases). Germline V gene data show CDR1 as MNHEY and CDR2 as SVGAGI. The CDR3 is made up of 15 amino acids. V was trimmed by 0 bases and J by 6 bases, leaving 12 bases between them.

The chain combines TRBV9 with TRBJ1-3; no clear D gene. V was clipped by 0 bases and J by 1 base, with 11 bases between them. This CDR3 contains 16 residues. Germline lookup yields CDR1 SGDLS and CDR2 YYNGEE. The CDR3 sequence: CASSVDPGRSGNTIYF. The CDR3 region has the DNA TGTGCCAGCAGCGTAGATCCAGGCCGGTCTGGAAACACCATATATTTT.

This sequence joins TRBV11-3 and TRBJ2-3, with 9 bases matching TRBD1. CDR3 length: 17 residues. Trimming at V came to 4 bases and at J to 4 bases, leaving 12 bases not matched to a gene. Germline V gives CDR1 SGHNT, CDR2 YENEEA. The CDR3, as DNA: TGTGCCAGCAGCTCAGGAATCGGGACAGGGTACCCAGATACGCAGTATTTT. Translated, it gives CASSSGIGTGYPDTQYF.

The chain is built from TRBV19 and TRBJ1-5, with a tentative D call TRBD1 (5 bases). The V gene's germline CDR1 is LNHDA and CDR2 SQIVND (reference sequence). V lost 3 bases to trimming and J lost 3 bases, with 12 bases between them. CDR3 length: 15 amino acids. The CDR3 spells CASSILGQNNQPQHF. DNA for the CDR3: TGTGCCAGTAGTATCCTGGGGCAAAACAATCAGCCCCAGCATTTT.

The chain uses TRBV11-2 and TRBJ2-3, with TRBD1 matching over 8 bases. Germline lookup yields CDR1 SGHAT and CDR2 FQNNGV. The CDR3 has 15 residues. V gave up 5 bases and J gave up 0 bases; unmatched junction bases: 4. The CDR3 reads CASSRRTGSTDTQYF. The CDR3 region has the DNA TGTGCCAGCAGCCGAAGGACAGGGAGCACAGATACGCAGTATTTT.

This clone was counted only a few times. J is TRBJ1-2 and V is TRBV7-2; no firm D call. The CDR3 sequence is 16 residues long. Trimming took off 0 bases at V and 6 bases at J, with 17 bases between the two ends. The germline CDR1 and CDR2 sequences are SGHTA and FQGNSA. CDR3 coding DNA: TGTGCCAGCAGCTTAGCGCTCGGACCGGGAGGAGATGGCTACACCTTC. This sequence encodes CASSLALGPGGDGYTF.

This chain links TRBV7-2 with TRBJ2-5, with D possibly matching TRBD2 (6 bases). Germline-derived CDR1 and CDR2 are SGHTA and FQGNSA. The V end was cut by 7 bases, the J end by 5 bases, with 26 bases between. The CDR3 is 17 amino acids. The CDR3 reads CASTSGTGPRGRETQYF. CDR3 in DNA: TGTGCCAGCACCTCCGGGACTGGACCACGGGGGAGGGAGACCCAGTACTTC.

This clone was seen only once. The chain uses TRBV6-2 or TRBV6-3 and TRBJ1-3, with D possibly being TRBD1 (6 bases). The V gene's germline CDR1 is MNHEY and CDR2 SVGEGT. Trimming shortened V by 6 bases and J by 0 bases, and 12 bases separated the two germline ends. The CDR3 length is 15 residues. CDR3 in amino acids: CASRPTGTSGNTIYF. CDR3 coding DNA: TGTGCCAGCAGACCTACAGGGACCTCTGGAAACACCATATATTTT.

This CDR3 reads CASSILSSSATNEKLFF. CDR3 DNA: TGTGCCAGTAGTATCCTCTCCTCCTCCGCAACTAATGAAAAACTGTTTTTT. This chain uses TRBV19 with TRBJ1-4; D remains ambiguous. Trimming took off 3 bases at V and 0 bases at J, with 14 bases between the two ends. Germline CDR1 is LNHDA and CDR2 is SQIVND (reference sequence). CDR3 size: 17 residues.

The chain is built from TRBV30 and TRBJ2-7; 7 bases align to TRBD2. The V and J ends lost 2 bases and 5 bases, in that order; junction bases with no gene match: 12. The CDR3 sequence is 15 residues long. Germline-derived CDR1 and CDR2 are GTSNPN and SVGIG (reference sequence). CDR3 coding DNA: TGTGCCTGGAGTCCGGGGGGAGGAGGGAAACACGAGCAGTACTTC. It is translated as CAWSPGGGGKHEQYF.

The chain links TRBV5-4 to TRBJ1-4; a possible D gene is TRBD1 (6 bases). Trimming took off 4 bases at V and 5 bases at J, with 12 bases between the two ends. Germline CDR1 and CDR2: SGHNT and YYREEE (reference sequence). The CDR3 has 14 residues. The CDR3 nucleotides are TGTGCCAGCAGCCATAGACAGGCAAATGAAAAACTGTTTTTT. It encodes CASSHRQANEKLFF.

The chain joins TRBV19 to TRBJ2-4; D is perhaps TRBD2 (6 bases). Germline lookup yields CDR1 LNHDA and CDR2 SQIVND (reference sequence). This CDR3 region has 17 residues. V lost 1 base, J lost 0 bases, and 13 bases lay in between. The DNA of the CDR3 is TGTGCCAGTAGTATAGTGGCGGGGACTGTAGCCAAAAACATTCAGTACTTC. Translated: CASSIVAGTVAKNIQYF.

The CDR3 region is CASSKERQGLDGNQPQHF. The CDR3 nucleotides are TGTGCCAGCAGCAAAGAGAGACAGGGGCTCGATGGCAATCAGCCCCAGCATTTT. The chain combines TRBV21-1 with TRBJ1-5; the tabulated D call, TRBD1, remains unverified against the DNA. TRBV21-1 is flagged as a pseudogene. The CDR3 consists of 18 residues.